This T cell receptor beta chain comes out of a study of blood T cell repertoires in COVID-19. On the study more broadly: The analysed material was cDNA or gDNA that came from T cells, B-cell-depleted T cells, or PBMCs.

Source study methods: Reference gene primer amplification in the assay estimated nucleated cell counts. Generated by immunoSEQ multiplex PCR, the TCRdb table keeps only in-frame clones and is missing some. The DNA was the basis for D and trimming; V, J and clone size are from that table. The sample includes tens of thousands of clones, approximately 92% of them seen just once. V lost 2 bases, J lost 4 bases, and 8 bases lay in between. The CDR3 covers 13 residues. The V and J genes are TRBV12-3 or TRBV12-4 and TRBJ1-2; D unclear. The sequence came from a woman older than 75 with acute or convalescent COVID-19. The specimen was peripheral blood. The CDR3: CASSLPGIYGYTF. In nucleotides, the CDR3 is TGTGCCAGCAGTTTACCGGGAATCTATGGCTACACCTTC.